This T cell receptor (beta chain) emerged from a study of blood T cells in healthy people across ages (dated by TCRdb to between 2014 and 2016). Context from the whole study: In model experiments, roughly one uniquely barcoded TCR beta cDNA molecule per two T cells was captured by template switching. To track age-related changes in TCR beta repertoire diversity, the study relied on deep sequencing normalized with unique cDNA molecular identifiers. The donors were divided into four age groups: young (average approximately 17 years), middle-aged (around 37), aged (around 67) and long-lived (roughly 86). Donors of different ages were randomly distributed across sequencing lanes to avoid experimental bias. Using the same blood draw, the study looked at two additional independent replicas of 1 million unique cDNA reads for two donors, one aged 18 to 29 and the other aged 80 or older.

For this clonotype: Its binding antigen is unknown. No base quality information exists; no much larger clone differs at one position.

Donors were 39 systemically healthy Caucasian individuals from Russia aged roughly 6 to 90 years. Each donor gave 9.5 to 10 milliliters of peripheral blood, drawn into EDTA-treated Vacutainer tubes. Ficoll-Paque density-gradient centrifugation was used to isolate PBMCs, with at least 6.5 million obtained per sample. Trizol reagent was used to extract total RNA from the PBMCs, yielding at least 6 micrograms per sample. Naive CD45RAhigh/CD27high T cell percentages were measured by flow cytometry on a PBMC aliquot from every donor. From the germline V gene, CDR1 is SGHRS and CDR2 is YFSETQ. Relative to germline, V is missing 6 bases and J is missing 4 bases, with 7 bases of the junction outside any gene match. The CDR3 runs 14 residues from the cysteine to the phenylalanine. Of the read, only the CDR3 DNA is kept; its 42 bases are in frame from base 1. Receptors were amplified or captured by 5' RACE. Sequencing used an Illumina HiSeq 2500. A second 7 to 11 cycle PCR used a sample-barcoded 5' primer and a J-beta primer mix. A template-switch 5' adaptor carrying 12 random nucleotides introduced a unique molecular identifier onto each TCR beta cDNA molecule. Each sample yielded at least 2.5 million CDR3-containing paired-end reads. First-strand cDNA was synthesized from all RNA with the Mint cDNA synthesis kit, primed by a TRBC-specific oligonucleotide. Following uracil-DNA glycosylase treatment, all cDNA underwent a first 18-cycle PCR with the universal primers M1SS and BC2_uni_R. The original pipeline was this. For normalization, 1 million high-quality reads, each with a distinct molecular identifier, were randomly selected from each sample. Instead of being binned into consensus sequences, reads that shared molecular identifiers were thrown out. CDR3 identification, clonotype clustering and error correction used MiTCR with a Q25 quality threshold and the strictest error-elimination algorithm. A nonparametric unseen species model using Euler transformation provided a lower-bound estimate of total TCR beta diversity. TCRdb ran its own pipeline on the public reads, namely fastp trimming at Q25 and MiXCR clone calling, and kept in-frame beta chains. Rows with one shared CDR3 protein collapse into an entry with the most common genes and DNA. Here the V and J calls rest on TCRdb's processing, not on the authors' analysis. The sample records about 2 million distinct CDR3 sequences, roughly 50% of which are singletons. Over 2% of the sample is in the top ten clones.

The study at large found these results: Since profiling was done on bulk unsorted PBMCs, naive and antigen-experienced compartments could not be conclusively compared. Total diversity estimates from one million sequenced T cells were considered lower bounds and underestimates. Observed TCR beta diversity correlated strongly with the percentage of naive T cells measured by flow cytometry. The CMV infection status of donors was not known, potentially confounding age-related changes in expanded clonotypes. Observed TCR beta diversity per million T cells fell roughly linearly with age, and a significant reduction was already apparent by age about 38. Compared with the aged group, more naive CD4+ T cells, fewer expanded clones and increased TCR diversity were shown by the long-lived group, suggesting age selection.

The sequence came from a woman in her thirties or forties in good health. The V and J segments used are TRBV5-1 and TRBJ2-3, with TRBD1 identical over 8 junction bases. Input material: blood. The CDR3 corresponds to CASTRQGAADTQYF. The nucleotide sequence is given as TGCGCCAGCACTAGGCAGGGGGCCGCAGATACGCAGTATTTT.